A single sample gave rise to the 27 T cell receptor beta chains below, sequenced in a study of T cell clonality in common variable immunodeficiency. Here immunoSEQ multiplex PCR was the method, and the copy in TCRdb shows in-frame clones only, minus some. The sample was found to contain 40,000 or so clones, and every one recurs. The sequencing input was peripheral blood mononuclear cells. These receptors all come from a person aged 18 to 70 in good health.

This clone was detected ten times or more. The sequenced part of the CDR3 DNA is TGTGCCTGGGAGCGGGGTTTCGGTCACGAAAAA. Amino acid sequence: CAWERGFGHEK. The whole CDR3 is CAWERGFGHEKLFF. V and J are TRBV30 and TRBJ1-4; D remains ambiguous. The DNA ends 3 residues before the CDR3 does, and the rest of the CDR3 is filled in from the germline J gene. V dropped 5 bases and J dropped 8 bases, with 18 bases sitting between them. Germline V lookup: CDR1 GTSNPN, CDR2 SVGIG (reference sequence). This CDR3 spans 14 amino acids.

This clone came up many times. The part of the CDR3 DNA that was read is TGTGCCAGCAGCAAAGCCGGGACAGTGGGATCCGAG. It specifies CASSKAGTVGSE. The whole CDR3 reads CASSKAGTVGSEQYF. This chain uses TRBV7-9 with TRBJ2-7, with 7 bases lining up with TRBD1. The read halts 3 residues ahead of the CDR3 end, with the missing end drawn from the germline J gene. This CDR3 has 15 residues. J lost 6 bases, V lost 5 bases, and 13 bases had no gene match. CDR1 is SEHNR and CDR2 is FQNEAQ in the germline V gene (reference sequence).

Worth noting for this clone: Read coverage stops 3 residues before the CDR3 terminus; the germline J gene supplies the remainder. The chain uses TRBV6-2 or TRBV6-3 and TRBJ1-2, with 8 bases identical to TRBD1. This CDR3 comprises 14 residues. Looked up from germline, CDR1 is MNHEY and CDR2 is SVGEGT. Incomplete CDR3 DNA: TGTGCCAGCAGTGGCGGACAGGGCACAGATACC. Translating it yields CASSGGQGTDT. The full CDR3 protein is CASSGGQGTDTYTF.

Turning to this clone: The observed sequence ends 3 residues before the CDR3 terminus, with the missing tail filled in from the germline J gene. The V gene is TRBV19, the J gene TRBJ2-3; D is possibly TRBD1 (5 bases). CDR3 length: 14 amino acids. Germline V gives CDR1 LNHDA, CDR2 SQIVND (reference sequence). Partial CDR3 DNA: TGTGCCAGTAGTCGGATCAGGGATCAAGAGACG. It specifies CASSRIRDQET. The whole CDR3 sequence is CASSRIRDQETQYF.

This clone was seen at least ten times. The observed sequence ends 3 residues before the CDR3 terminus, with the missing tail filled in from the germline J gene. J is TRBJ2-1 and V is TRBV6-1; D gene unclear. V shed 0 bases and J shed 6 bases, with 12 bases lying between them. Germline-derived CDR1 and CDR2 are MNHNS and SASEGT. The CDR3 extends over 15 amino acids. The CDR3 loop reads CASSEASFSGNEQFF. The CDR3 DNA, read in part, is TGTGCCAGCAGTGAAGCTAGTTTTAGTGGCAATGAG.

With respect to this clone: The read gets to within 3 residues of the CDR3 end, and the germline J gene fills in the rest. The rearrangement uses TRBV20-1 and TRBJ2-3; no definite D call. V was pared by 3 bases and J by 0 bases, with 16 bases between. Germline-derived CDR1 and CDR2 are DFQATT and SNEGSKA (reference sequence). The CDR3 runs to 16 residues. The part of the CDR3 DNA that was read is TGCAGTGCTAGCGTCCCAGATCGTGCTAGCACAGATACG. Residues: CSASVPDRASTDT. The full CDR3 protein is CSASVPDRASTDTQYF.

This clone was recorded many times. Read data end 3 residues before the CDR3 end; the end is taken from the germline J gene. This chain links TRBV12-3 or TRBV12-4 with TRBJ2-5; D remains unclear. Trimming pared 6 bases from V and 2 bases from J, leaving 13 bases between. The CDR3 extends over 14 amino acids. The covered CDR3 bases are TGTGCCAGCAGCCAAGACTGGATTCAAGAGACC. It codes for CASSQDWIQET. The CDR3, in full, reads CASSQDWIQETQYF.

In its sample, this clone was seen many times. The read is 3 residues too short to cover the CDR3 end, so that end is filled in from the germline J gene. The rearrangement uses TRBV10-3 and TRBJ2-2; 10 bases match TRBD2. V trimming: 4 bases; J trimming: 1 base; junction bases outside the gene matches: 3. The CDR3 runs to 16 residues. Looked up from germline, CDR1 is ENHRY and CDR2 is SYGVKD. Incomplete CDR3 DNA: TGTGCCATCAGTGTAGGACTAGCGGTGAACACCGGGGAG. This translates into CAISVGLAVNTGE. The whole CDR3 sequence reads CAISVGLAVNTGELFF.

Ten or more counts support this clone. The read falls 3 residues short of the CDR3 end, and the missing part is taken from the germline J gene. The J gene is TRBJ1-2, the V gene TRBV18; 7 nucleotides line up with TRBD1. CDR3 length: 16 amino acids. Losses at the gene ends were 1 base for V and 3 bases for J; bases not matched to a gene: 8. CDR1 and CDR2 (germline): KGHSH, LQKENI. Partial CDR3 DNA: TGTGCCAGCTCACCACTCATGGAGGGGGCGGACTATGGC. Translating it yields CASSPLMEGADYG. The CDR3 in its entirety is CASSPLMEGADYGYTF.

This clone occurred many times. The observed sequence ends 3 residues before the CDR3 terminus, with the missing tail filled in from the germline J gene. The rearrangement uses TRBV20-1 and TRBJ2-5; weak D call: TRBD2 (6 bases). The length of the CDR3 is 13 residues. Trimming left V 0 bases short and J 4 bases short, with 9 bases between. The V gene's germline CDR1 is DFQATT and CDR2 SNEGSKA (reference sequence). CDR3 bases read: TGCAGTGCTAGAGATAAGGAGGGAGAGACC. The encoded protein is CSARDKEGET. The whole CDR3 reads CSARDKEGETQYF.

Ten or more counts support this clone. Here the CDR3 reads CASRQGAYEQYF. The part of the CDR3 DNA that was read is TGTGCCAGCAGACAGGGGGCCTACGAG. V usage is TRBV11-2 and J usage is TRBJ2-7, with 8 nucleotides matching TRBD1. The CDR3 end falls 3 residues outside the read, so it is completed with the germline J gene. The germline V gene has CDR1 SGHAT and CDR2 FQNNGV. The CDR3 length is 12 residues. V shed 6 bases and J 2 bases; nucleotides not matched to a gene: 0.

This clone has only a few counts. The read comes to an end 3 residues before the CDR3 does, leaving the germline J gene to fill in the end. J is TRBJ2-3 and V is TRBV5-1, with D unresolved. CDR3 length: 12 residues. V was shortened by 6 bases and J by 4 bases, with 9 bases between the two germline ends. Per the germline V gene, CDR1 is SGHRS and CDR2 is YFSETQ. The covered CDR3 bases are TGCGCCAGCACAGGTTTGGCAGATACG. Its translation is CASTGLADT. The CDR3 as a whole reads CASTGLADTQYF.

This clone was seen repeatedly, ten times or more. The missing CDR3 end, 3 residues past where the read stops, is filled in from the germline J gene. The rearrangement links TRBV5-1 to TRBJ2-1; 14 positions agree with TRBD2. V lost 4 bases, J lost 6 bases, and 6 bases stayed unmatched. The CDR3 runs 16 residues. The germline CDR1 and CDR2 sequences are SGHRS and YFSETQ. The part of the CDR3 DNA that was read is TGCGCCAGCAGCATGGGACTAGCGGGAGATCTCAATGAG. This translates into CASSMGLAGDLNE. In full, the CDR3 reads CASSMGLAGDLNEQFF.

This clone was observed many times. The CDR3 end falls 3 residues outside the read, so it is completed with the germline J gene. The rearrangement joins TRBV9 to TRBJ1-2, with 7 bases aligning to TRBD1. The CDR3 loop spans 16 amino acids. From germline, CDR1 is SGDLS and CDR2 YYNGEE. CDR3 DNA, as far as it was read: TGTGCCAGCAGCGTAGATGGAACAGGGGCGGCCTTGGGC. It specifies CASSVDGTGAALG. The complete CDR3 reads CASSVDGTGAALGYTF.

This clone was observed many times. The read ends 3 residues before the CDR3 terminus; that terminus is restored from the germline J gene. The chain combines TRBV20-1 with TRBJ2-3, with TRBD2 matching 11 bases. CDR1 DFQATT and CDR2 SNEGSKA come from the germline V gene (reference sequence). With 6 bases clipped from V and 3 bases from J, the junction kept 8 bases outside the gene matches. The CDR3 covers 15 residues. The sequenced CDR3 bases are TGCAGTGCCAAGACTAGCGGGATCGGGACAGATACG. Protein: CSAKTSGIGTDT. The full CDR3 reads CSAKTSGIGTDTQYF.

This clone was observed many times. The sequenced fragment ends 3 residues before the CDR3 boundary, so the rest is inferred from the germline J gene. The chain is built from TRBV28 and TRBJ2-5, with D possibly being TRBD2 (7 bases). From germline, CDR1 is MDHEN and CDR2 SYDVKM. Trimming removed 2 bases from V and 4 bases from J, with 14 bases in between. This CDR3 region has 15 residues. CDR3 loop: CASSLITGRGETQYF. The covered CDR3 bases are TGTGCCAGCAGTTTAATCACAGGGAGGGGAGAGACC.

This clone was seen a handful of times. Read coverage stops 3 residues before the CDR3 terminus; the germline J gene supplies the remainder. This chain links TRBV11-2 with TRBJ1-5, with D perhaps matching TRBD1 (6 bases). V was cut by 5 bases and J by 2 bases, with 10 bases left in between. This CDR3 comprises 14 residues. Germline V CDR1 and CDR2: SGHAT, FQNNGV. CDR3 in amino acids: CASSPEGGNQPQHF. Incomplete CDR3 DNA: TGTGCCAGCAGCCCCGAGGGGGGCAATCAGCCC.

About this clone itself: The CDR3 end falls 3 residues outside the read, so it is completed with the germline J gene. The gene calls are TRBV20-1 and TRBJ2-1; TRBD2 agrees at 9 bases. J was trimmed by 0 bases and V by 1 base; bases with no gene match: 7. This CDR3 region has 17 residues. CDR1 and CDR2 from the germline V gene are DFQATT and SNEGSKA (reference sequence). CDR3 DNA (partial): TGCAGTGCTAGAGTTCCGCTAGCGGGACCCTCCTACAATGAG. This encodes CSARVPLAGPSYNE. The CDR3 reads in full as CSARVPLAGPSYNEQFF.

Ten or more counts support this clone. The CDR3 is cut off 3 residues early in the read; its end comes from the germline J gene. The chain uses TRBV9 and TRBJ2-7; 7 bases align to TRBD1. The CDR3 consists of 15 residues. The V gene's germline CDR1 is SGDLS and CDR2 YYNGEE. Trimming took 1 base from V and 2 from J; bases not matched to a gene: 6. CDR3 amino acids: CASSVKGGNTYEQYF. The CDR3 bases that were read are TGTGCCAGCAGCGTAAAAGGGGGCAATACCTACGAG.

At least ten counts were recorded for this clone. The read finishes 3 residues shy of the CDR3 end, and the germline J gene is used to complete it. The gene calls are TRBV6-1 and TRBJ1-1; perhaps TRBD1 as D (5 bases). The V gene's germline CDR1 is MNHNS and CDR2 SASEGT. This CDR3 is built from 13 residues. V was pared by 2 bases and J by 7 bases, with 11 bases between. CDR3 DNA (partial): TGTGCCAGCAGTGAATTGAGGAGGGGTGAA. It translates to CASSELRRGE. The whole CDR3 protein reads CASSELRRGEAFF.

This clone was observed many times. The read ends 3 residues before the CDR3 terminus; that terminus is restored from the germline J gene. The chain has TRBV7-9 and TRBJ2-7; D may be TRBD1 (6 bases). The CDR3 sequence is 14 residues long. In germline, CDR1 is SEHNR, CDR2 FQNEAQ (reference sequence). Trimming pared 4 bases from V and 6 bases from J, leaving 16 bases between. The CDR3 region is CASSSLGTSREQYF. CDR3 DNA (partial): TGTGCCAGCAGCTCGCTCGGGACATCGCGCGAG. Together with reference TRBV7-9 and TRBJ2-7, the CDR3 gives the full variable domain: DTGVSQNPRHKITKRGQNVTFRCDPISEHNRLYWYRQTLGQGPEFLTYFQNEAQLEKSRLLSDRFSAERPKGSFSTLEIQRTEQGDSAMYLCASSSLGTSREQYFGPGTRLTVT.

In this sample, this clone turned up many times. Sequencing ends 3 residues short of the CDR3 end; the germline J gene provides the rest. The chain carries TRBV20-1 and TRBJ1-1; D is undetermined. CDR1 and CDR2 from the germline V gene are DFQATT and SNEGSKA (reference sequence). The CDR3 extends over 15 amino acids. Trimming pared 5 bases from V and 4 bases from J, leaving 20 bases between. CDR3 sequence reads: CSALSGPGWGTEAFF. The DNA read from the CDR3 is TGCAGTGCTCTTTCCGGGCCGGGGTGGGGCACTGAA.

This clone was seen ten or more times. This clone may be a read error of a much larger clone one base away. The missing CDR3 end, 3 residues past where the read stops, is filled in from the germline J gene. This sequence joins TRBV5-1 and TRBJ2-2, with D perhaps TRBD2 (5 bases). Germline loops: CDR1 SGHRS, CDR2 YFSETQ. The CDR3 is 12 residues long. The sequenced part of the CDR3 DNA is TGCGCCAGCAGCTTCACGGGGAGCGTG. It codes for CASSFTGSV. The entire CDR3 sequence reads CASSFTGSVLFF.

This clone occurred many times. Coverage ceases 3 residues before the CDR3 finishes, and the germline J gene fills in the end. The rearrangement joins TRBV7-6 to TRBJ2-7, with TRBD1 identical over 9 bases. CDR1 and CDR2 from the germline V gene are SGHVS and FNYEAQ. The CDR3 runs 14 residues. V lost 5 bases to trimming and J lost 5 bases; unmatched junction nucleotides: 7. The DNA read from the CDR3 is TGTGCCAGCAGCCTCAGCGACAGGGGGAACGAG. Protein sequence: CASSLSDRGNE. The full CDR3 protein reads CASSLSDRGNEQYF.

This clone has ten or more counts. The read terminates 3 residues ahead of where the CDR3 ends, so the germline J gene completes it. This sequence joins TRBV7-9 and TRBJ2-4, with D possibly TRBD1 on 6 matching bases. This CDR3 has 15 amino acids. Germline V CDR1 and CDR2: SEHNR, FQNEAQ (reference sequence). V was clipped by 5 bases and J by 2 bases, with 13 bases between them. CDR3 sequence reads: CASSRLRGSKNIQYF. Partial CDR3 DNA: TGTGCCAGCAGCCGTCTCAGGGGCTCCAAAAACATT.

In its sample, this clone was seen many times. Partial CDR3 DNA: TGCGCCAGCAGCCGGACAGGGGTAAATACTGAA. This encodes CASSRTGVNTE. The complete CDR3 reads CASSRTGVNTEAFF. V and J are TRBV5-1 and TRBJ1-1; 9 nucleotides align to TRBD1. The read gets to within 3 residues of the CDR3 end, and the germline J gene fills in the rest. The CDR3 runs 14 residues. V lost 4 bases and J lost 5; bases outside the gene matches: 6. Germline CDR1 SGHRS, CDR2 YFSETQ.

This clone was counted many times. The read gets to within 3 residues of the CDR3 end, and the germline J gene fills in the rest. The chain has TRBV7-3 and TRBJ2-1, with TRBD2 matching 9 bases. Germline CDR1 and CDR2: SGHTA and FQGTGA. V gave up 6 bases and J gave up 0 bases; unmatched junction bases: 3. The CDR3 has 15 amino acids. CDR3 bases read: TGTGCCAGCAGTTTTAGCGGGGGCTCCTACAATGAG. Protein: CASSFSGGSYNE. The whole CDR3 sequence reads CASSFSGGSYNEQFF. Full variable domain (missing parts from reference TRBV7-3 and TRBJ2-1): GAGVSQTPSNKVTEKGKYVELRCDPISGHTALYWYRQSLGQGPEFLIYFQGTGAADDSGLPNDRFFAVRPEGSVSTLKIQRTERGDSAVYLCASSFSGGSYNEQFFGPGTRLTVL.